Listed here is a single T cell receptor beta chain. Its antigen is currently unknown. The data derive from a study of memory CD4+ T cells and cytomegalovirus serostatus. Study background: This sample comes from healthy Belgian adults, 9 CMV seropositive, some 22 seronegative.

The sort gate was single viable CD3+CD4+CD8-CD45RO+ cells for memory CD4+ T cells. CMV serostatus came from serum IgG against pp150, pp28, p38, p52. The CDR3 totals 14 residues. V dropped 1 base and J dropped 3 bases, with 6 bases sitting between them. Per the germline V gene, CDR1 is MNHEY and CDR2 is SMNVEV (reference sequence). Study-wide results and caveats: Of 150 to 200 reported CMV TCRbeta sequences, around 63 were found in memory CD4+ repertoires. Suggested: most of the CMV-linked TCR signature lies in CD4+ memory cells.

TCRdb keeps only in-frame clones here, not all; method: immunoSEQ multiplex PCR. This table holds tens of thousands of clones, approximately 85% found once. This TCR derives from an adult in good health and CMV-seronegative. Material: memory CD4+ T cells from blood. The chain recombines TRBV27 with TRBJ2-2; D call uncertain. CDR3 protein: CASSLLPYTGELFF. CDR3 DNA sequence: TGTGCCAGCAGTTTATTACCGTACACCGGGGAGCTGTTTTTT.